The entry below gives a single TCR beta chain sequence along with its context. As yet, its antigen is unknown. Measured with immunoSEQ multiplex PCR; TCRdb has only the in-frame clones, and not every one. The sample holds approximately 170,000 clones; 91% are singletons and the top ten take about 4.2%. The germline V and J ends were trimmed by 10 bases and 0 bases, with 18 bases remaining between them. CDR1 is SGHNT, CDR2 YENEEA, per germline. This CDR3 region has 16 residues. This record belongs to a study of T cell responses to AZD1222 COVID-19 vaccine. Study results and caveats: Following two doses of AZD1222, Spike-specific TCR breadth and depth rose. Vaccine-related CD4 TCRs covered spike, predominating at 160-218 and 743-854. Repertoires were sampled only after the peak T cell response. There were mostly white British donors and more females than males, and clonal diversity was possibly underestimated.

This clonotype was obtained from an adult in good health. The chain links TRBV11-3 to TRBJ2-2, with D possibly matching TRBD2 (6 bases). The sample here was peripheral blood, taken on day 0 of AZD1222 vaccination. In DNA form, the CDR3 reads TGTGCCACCTCGGGACTCCGGTCTGCGAACACCGGGGAGCTGTTTTTT. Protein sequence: CATSGLRSANTGELFF.